This T cell receptor beta chain was documented in a study of cytomegalovirus exposure and HLA in healthy donors. 13 Jbeta primers and 60 Vbeta primers were used for the PCR. The method was immunoSEQ multiplex PCR; TCRdb's version includes in-frame clones alone and lacks a portion of them. The repertoire consists of 140,000 or so clones, with around 75% occurring once and the leading ten covering roughly 1.8%. Germline V gives CDR1 KGHSH, CDR2 LQKENI. The CDR3 runs to 13 residues. V gave up 6 bases and J gave up 2 bases, with 11 bases separating them. Sequencing was done on a sample of PBMCs. This sequence joins TRBV18 and TRBJ2-7, with a tentative D call TRBD1 (5 bases). The TCR sequence derives from a woman aged 35 to 49 in good health and CMV-seronegative. The CDR3 is CASSDGQTYEQYF. The CDR3 DNA reads as TGTGCCAGCTCGGACGGACAAACCTACGAGCAGTACTTC. The variable domain in full, completed from reference TRBV18 and TRBJ2-7, reads NAGVMQNPRHLVRRRGQEARLRCSPMKGHSHVYWYRQLPEEGLKFMVYLQKENIIDESGMPKERFSAEFPKEGPSILRIQQVVRGDSAAYFCASSDGQTYEQYFGPGTRLTVT.